These 29 T cell receptor beta chains originate from one sample sequenced in a study of a mutant IDH1 vaccine in newly diagnosed glioma. Time point described: baseline, week 1 (first vaccination visit). Treatment given: pre-vaccination baseline after standard-of-care therapy. Repertoires were generated with immunoSEQ multiplex PCR, while TCRdb's copy carries only in-frame clones and drops some. The sample holds about 67,000 clones, over 70% seen once. The input for sequencing was peripheral blood mononuclear cells (PBMCs), taken from a glioma patient treated with radiotherapy, temozolomide or both. The source of these receptors is a woman between 18 and 29 years old with glioma. Some clones in this sample may be carry-over from other donors' samples.

The gene calls are TRBV29-1 and TRBJ2-1; the match to TRBD2 covers 7 bases. The germline V gene has CDR1 SQVTM and CDR2 ANQGSEA. The CDR3 length is 13 residues. J gave up 1 base and V 7 bases, and 4 bases lay outside the gene matches. CDR3 nucleotides: TGCAGCGGCCGGGACTATTCCTACAATGAGCAGTTCTTC. Its translation: CSGRDYSYNEQFF.

The V call is TRBV7-6, the J call TRBJ1-5, with 8 bases identical to TRBD1. CDR1 is SGHVS and CDR2 is FNYEAQ in the germline V gene. With V trimmed by 3 bases and J by 3 bases, 4 bases remained unmatched. CDR3 length: 15 amino acids. CDR3 loop: CASSFGQGVNQPQHF. Written as DNA, the CDR3 is TGTGCCAGCAGCTTTGGACAGGGCGTCAATCAGCCCCAGCATTTT. Using reference TRBV7-6 and TRBJ1-5 for the parts outside the CDR3, the full variable domain is GAGVSQSPRYKVTKRGQDVALRCDPISGHVSLYWYRQALGQGPEFLTYFNYEAQQDKSGLPNDRFSAERPEGSISTLTIQRTEQRDSAMYRCASSFGQGVNQPQHFGDGTRLSIL.

V is TRBV5-4 and J is TRBJ1-6; 8 bases fit TRBD1. The V gene end was trimmed by 3 bases and the J gene end by 7 bases; junction bases not matched to a gene: 3. The CDR3 totals 14 residues. Germline V gives CDR1 SGHNT, CDR2 YYREEE (reference sequence). Written as DNA, the CDR3 is TGTGCCAGCAGCTCGACAGGGGAGAATTCACCCCTCCACTTT. Protein: CASSSTGENSPLHF.

J is TRBJ1-4 and V is TRBV19; D not resolved. Germline V gene data show CDR1 as LNHDA and CDR2 as SQIVND (reference sequence). The ends were cut back, 3 bases at V and 0 bases at J, with 8 bases in the middle. The CDR3 length is 15 residues. Written as DNA, the CDR3 is TGTGCCAGTAGTATGAGGGCGGCAACTAATGAAAAACTGTTTTTT. Protein product: CASSMRAATNEKLFF.

This chain joins TRBV6-5 and TRBJ2-3; possible D gene TRBD1, 5 bases. The germline V gene encodes CDR1 MNHEY and CDR2 SVGAGI. With 10 bases removed from V and 2 bases from J, the gap between germline ends came to 13 bases. This CDR3 region has 13 residues. In DNA form, the CDR3 reads TGTGCCACCAGCAGGGTGGTCACAGATACGCAGTATTTT. This sequence encodes CATSRVVTDTQYF.

The chain is built from TRBV30 and TRBJ2-5; unclear D gene. The V gene lost 4 bases and the J gene lost 5 bases, with 8 bases spanning the gap. The CDR3 is made up of 11 amino acids. Germline CDR1 is GTSNPN and CDR2 is SVGIG (reference sequence). The CDR3 is CAWTLGETQYF. As DNA, the CDR3 is TGTGCCTGGACATTGGGGGAGACCCAGTACTTC.

This sequence joins TRBV7-8 and TRBJ1-1; no firm D call. Germline V gene lookup returns CDR1 SGHVS and CDR2 FQNEAQ. The CDR3 length is 14 residues. Between the trimmed V and J ends, which lost 5 bases and 0 bases, there was a span of 10 bases. In DNA form, the CDR3 reads TGTGCCAGCAGCCCCTGGACGGTGAACACTGAAGCTTTCTTT. Protein product: CASSPWTVNTEAFF.

The chain combines TRBV7-9 with TRBJ1-6, with unresolved D. This CDR3 contains 13 residues. Germline CDR1 SEHNR, CDR2 FQNEAQ (reference sequence). V was trimmed by 0 bases and J by 7 bases, leaving 4 bases between them. DNA of the CDR3: TGTGCCAGCAGCTTAGCGGGCAATTCACCCCTCCACTTT. Translation: CASSLAGNSPLHF.

CDR3 region: CSVGDGYTF. CDR3 in DNA: TGCAGCGTTGGGGATGGCTACACCTTC. This chain links TRBV29-1 with TRBJ1-2; D unresolved. V was clipped by 4 bases and J by 6 bases, with 3 bases between them. The CDR3 length is 9 residues. Germline V gives CDR1 SQVTM, CDR2 ANQGSEA.

The rearrangement links TRBV25-1 to TRBJ1-1; D not resolved. The CDR3 totals 14 residues. The germline V and J ends were trimmed by 0 bases and 4 bases, with 9 bases remaining between them. Per germline, CDR1 MGHDK and CDR2 SYGVNS. CDR3 region: CASSEYGTVTEAFF. As DNA, the CDR3 is TGTGCCAGCAGTGAATATGGTACAGTCACTGAAGCTTTCTTT.

This sequence joins TRBV5-1 and TRBJ2-3; the D is unclear. CDR3 size: 15 residues. V was pared by 1 base and J by 0 bases, with 9 bases between. Germline assignment: CDR1 SGHRS and CDR2 YFSETQ. The CDR3 is CASSLRGISTDTQYF. CDR3 coding DNA: TGCGCCAGCAGCTTGCGCGGAATCAGCACAGATACGCAGTATTTT.

The chain couples TRBV10-3 to TRBJ2-3; 14 bases fit TRBD2. Losses at the gene ends were 8 bases for V and 4 bases for J; bases not matched to a gene: 8. The CDR3 is 16 residues long. Germline-derived CDR1 and CDR2 are ENHRY and SYGVKD. In DNA, the CDR3 is TGTGCCATCGCGACTAGCGGGGGGGCTTTCTCAGATACGCAGTATTTT. Encoded protein: CAIATSGGAFSDTQYF.

The V and J genes are TRBV6-5 and TRBJ2-6, with 7 bases fitting TRBD1. Germline CDR1 and CDR2: MNHEY and SVGAGI. This CDR3 contains 15 residues. Trimming removed 6 bases from V and 2 bases from J; junction bases left unmatched: 4. CDR3: CASSRDRAGANVLTF. The CDR3 DNA sequence: TGTGCCAGCAGCCGCGACAGGGCTGGGGCCAACGTCCTGACTTTC.

The chain is built from TRBV5-1 and TRBJ2-5, with 8 bases matching TRBD1. Per germline, CDR1 SGHRS and CDR2 YFSETQ. The CDR3 is 15 residues long. V trimming: 4 bases; J trimming: 1 base; junction bases outside the gene matches: 6. The CDR3 region has the DNA TGCGCCAGCAGCAGGGAAACAGGGGGCCAAGAGACCCAGTACTTC. Its protein product is CASSRETGGQETQYF.

This chain links TRBV2 with TRBJ2-2; possibly TRBD2 for D (5 bases). This CDR3 spans 14 amino acids. Trimming shortened V by 3 bases and J by 7 bases, and 12 bases separated the two germline ends. The germline V gene encodes CDR1 SNHLY and CDR2 FYNNEI. The CDR3 loop reads CASSDTTGFGELFF. For the CDR3, the DNA is TGTGCCAGCAGTGATACGACGGGATTCGGGGAGCTGTTTTTT.

The rearrangement links TRBV27 to TRBJ2-7; tentatively, D is TRBD1 (5 bases). The germline V and J ends were trimmed by 3 bases and 4 bases, with 16 bases remaining between them. CDR3 size: 15 residues. CDR1 is MNHEY and CDR2 is SMNVEV in the germline V gene (reference sequence). The CDR3 DNA is TGTGCCAGCAGTTTGGCCCCCGACAGCCGGTACGAGCAGTACTTC. It translates to CASSLAPDSRYEQYF.

The chain carries TRBV6-1 and TRBJ2-7; 9 bases agree with TRBD2. V shed 2 bases, J shed 7 bases, and the junction held 15 bases outside the gene matches. The germline V gene encodes CDR1 MNHNS and CDR2 SASEGT. There are 17 residues in the CDR3. The CDR3: CASSERSGRSLTREQYF. Written as DNA, the CDR3 is TGTGCCAGCAGTGAACGGAGCGGGAGGTCCCTAACGAGGGAGCAGTACTTC.

This chain links TRBV10-3 with TRBJ2-5, with a possible D match to TRBD1 (6 bases). V was trimmed by 3 bases and J by 6 bases, leaving 14 bases between them. The CDR3 spans 14 residues. Germline values: CDR1 ENHRY, CDR2 SYGVKD. The CDR3: CAISEKGDPQTQYF. The CDR3, as DNA: TGTGCCATCAGTGAAAAGGGGGACCCTCAGACCCAGTACTTC.

The CDR3 DNA is TGTGCCAGCAGTTACCAGGGGGCTGGAAACACCATATATTTT. Residues: CASSYQGAGNTIYF. The chain links TRBV6-5 to TRBJ1-3, with TRBD1 matching 7 bases. CDR1 and CDR2 from the germline V gene are MNHEY and SVGAGI. The CDR3 covers 14 residues. J gave up 2 bases and V 2 bases, and 0 bases lay outside the gene matches.

The table lists this clone with a count of one. The chain employs TRBV7-9 and TRBJ2-3; 10 bases map to TRBD2. This CDR3 comprises 15 residues. Trimming took 2 bases from V and 7 from J; bases not matched to a gene: 6. The germline V gene encodes CDR1 SEHNR and CDR2 FQNEAQ (reference sequence). Written as DNA, the CDR3 is TGTGCCAGCAGCTTAAGCGGGGGGGCTCGGAATACGCAGTATTTT. This sequence encodes CASSLSGGARNTQYF.

A single count supports this clone. The J gene is TRBJ2-7, the V gene TRBV5-4; 7 positions agree with TRBD1. The germline CDR1 and CDR2 sequences are SGHNT and YYREEE (reference sequence). V lost 0 bases and J lost 6; bases outside the gene matches: 3. The CDR3 extends over 13 amino acids. CDR3 bases: TGTGCCAGCAGCTTGGTATCAGGGGGCGAGCAGTACTTC. Translating it yields CASSLVSGGEQYF. Variable domain in full (rest from reference TRBV5-4 and TRBJ2-7): ETGVTQSPTHLIKTRGQQVTLRCSSQSGHNTVSWYQQALGQGPQFIFQYYREEENGRGNFPPRFSGLQFPNYSSELNVNALELDDSALYLCASSLVSGGEQYFGPGTRLTVT.

The rearrangement joins TRBV5-1 to TRBJ2-1, with 10 bases matching TRBD2. Germline values: CDR1 SGHRS, CDR2 YFSETQ. V gave up 6 bases and J gave up 1 base; unmatched junction bases: 13. CDR3 length equals 18 residues. CDR3 DNA sequence: TGCGCCAGCACCCTTGGGGGCCTAGCGGGAGCTTCCTACAATGAGCAGTTCTTC. It yields the protein CASTLGGLAGASYNEQFF. Variable domain in full (rest from reference TRBV5-1 and TRBJ2-1): KAGVTQTPRYLIKTRGQQVTLSCSPISGHRSVSWYQQTPGQGLQFLFEYFSETQRNKGNFPGRFSGRQFSNSRSEMNVSTLELGDSALYLCASTLGGLAGASYNEQFFGPGTRLTVL.

The chain combines TRBV9 with TRBJ1-5, with 9 bases fitting TRBD1. V dropped 0 bases and J dropped 9; count of bases not matched to a gene: 7. Germline-derived CDR1 and CDR2 are SGDLS and YYNGEE. The CDR3 spans 15 residues. The CDR3 nucleotides are TGTGCCAGCAGCGTAGGGCAGACAGGGGGTGGGCCCCAGCATTTT. Residues: CASSVGQTGGGPQHF.

Only a few counts were recorded for this clone. This rearrangement joins TRBV5-1 to TRBJ2-2; D ambiguous. CDR3 length equals 15 residues. Germline loops: CDR1 SGHRS, CDR2 YFSETQ. The V and J ends lost 1 base and 1 base respectively, with 8 bases between them. This CDR3 is CASSLSQLNTGELFF. CDR3 nucleotide sequence: TGCGCCAGCAGCTTGAGCCAGTTGAACACCGGGGAGCTGTTTTTT. The complete variable domain, with remaining parts taken from reference TRBV5-1 and TRBJ2-2, reads KAGVTQTPRYLIKTRGQQVTLSCSPISGHRSVSWYQQTPGQGLQFLFEYFSETQRNKGNFPGRFSGRQFSNSRSEMNVSTLELGDSALYLCASSLSQLNTGELFFGEGSRLTVL.

The chain employs TRBV18 and TRBJ1-1, with no clear D. V was cut by 6 bases and J by 4 bases, with 6 bases left in between. Per the germline V gene, CDR1 is KGHSH and CDR2 is LQKENI. The length of the CDR3 is 11 residues. For the CDR3, the DNA is TGTGCCAGCTCTGGGAGCACTGAAGCTTTCTTT. It yields the protein CASSGSTEAFF.

This chain joins TRBV5-6 and TRBJ2-3; D remains ambiguous. The CDR3 covers 15 residues. V lost 0 bases, J lost 2 bases, and 10 bases lay in between. Germline V gives CDR1 SGHDT, CDR2 YYEEEE. The DNA of the CDR3 is TGTGCCAGCAGCTTGGATAGGGTCCACACAGATACGCAGTATTTT. Its translation is CASSLDRVHTDTQYF.

As DNA, the CDR3 is TGCGCCAGCAGCTCCGGGACTAGCGGGAGGAGGACAGATACGCAGTATTTT. It encodes CASSSGTSGRRTDTQYF. The chain combines TRBV5-1 with TRBJ2-3; TRBD2 matches 15 bases. Unmatched junction bases numbered 5, after V lost 3 bases and J lost 3 bases. This CDR3 spans 17 amino acids. Germline V gives CDR1 SGHRS, CDR2 YFSETQ.

The gene calls are TRBV5-1 and TRBJ1-2; D is ambiguous. V dropped 2 bases and J dropped 3 bases, with 5 bases sitting between them. This CDR3 is built from 12 residues. Germline V gene data show CDR1 as SGHRS and CDR2 as YFSETQ. The DNA of the CDR3 is TGCGCCAGCAGCTTTTGGGACTATGGCTACACCTTC. It is translated as CASSFWDYGYTF.

This sequence joins TRBV5-1 and TRBJ2-7; D not certain. V lost 2 bases and J 2 bases, leaving 8 bases between the germline ends. The CDR3 sequence is 13 residues long. Germline-derived CDR1 and CDR2 are SGHRS and YFSETQ. In DNA form, the CDR3 reads TGCGCCAGCAGCTTTTCCGCACCCTACGAGCAGTACTTC. Translation gives CASSFSAPYEQYF.